This T cell receptor beta chain appears in the sequencing data of a study of OX40 agonist ivuxolimab in advanced cancers. With regard to the full study: Ivuxolimab, which targeted the costimulatory receptor OX40 (CD134), was an agonistic, fully human IgG2 monoclonal antibody. Peripheral TCRbeta sequencing aimed to test whether ivuxolimab altered TCR sequence diversity and caused clonal T-cell expansion. The monotherapy dose-escalation portion (N of about 57 patients) of the phase I ivuxolimab trial is reported in the paper. Partial responses occurred in three dose-escalation patients: two with cutaneous melanoma and one with hepatocellular carcinoma. Of the 50 to 55 dose-escalation patients, hepatocellular carcinoma was present in 19, melanoma in roughly 15, renal cell carcinoma in 9 and head and neck cancer in 9. The dose-escalation cohort was about 87% male with a mean age of approximately 59 years, ranging from about 20 to 80. Intravenous ivuxolimab was administered to patients every 2 weeks at six dose levels: 0.01, 0.1, 0.3, 1.5, 3 and 10 mg/kg. Patients were allowed to have had prior anti-PD-1, anti-PD-L1 or anti-CTLA-4 therapy, and around two fifths of the dose-escalation patients had been treated with checkpoint inhibitors.

The trial excluded patients who had a history of autoimmune disease or who were on systemic immunosuppression. Peripheral blood for TCR sequencing was collected from all dose cohorts at baseline, on cycle 4 day 1, and on cycle 7 day 1. The samples were taken from a phase I, first-in-human, multicenter, open-label dose-escalation trial of ivuxolimab. Adults with locally advanced or metastatic melanoma, renal cell, hepatocellular, or head and neck squamous cell carcinoma were enrolled in the trial. CD4+ and CD8+ T cells were sorted separately from peripheral blood before TCR sequencing. As to this clone: The target of this receptor is not known. No base quality information exists; no much larger clone differs at one position.

For sequencing of the TCRbeta CDR3 region, genomic DNA was extracted from the sorted cells. TCRbeta CDR3 regions were sequenced using the immunoSEQ Assay. The table was pulled from immuneACCESS by TCRdb, which kept in-frame rearrangements only. Such tables lose some clones; where checked, under half of the loss comes from unresolved V genes, and the rest has no known cause. Within this sample are 65,000 to 95,000 clones, with around 85% of them counted one time only. The ten largest clones take up over 3% of the sample. Points the paper makes about the study in general: The antigen specificity of the peripheral T cells that underwent clonal expansion was not determined. At doses of 0.1 to 3.0 mg/kg, clonal expansion of both CD4+ and CD8+ blood T cells was observed from baseline to week 6. Low levels of normalized T-cell clonal expansion were also seen in some patients who did not respond. In the 0.1-3.0 mg/kg groups, partial responders had among the lowest normalized peripheral clonal expansion, particularly in CD8+ T cells. After ivuxolimab, more expanded clones were found on average in CD8+ T cells than in CD4+ T cells.

The germline V gene sets CDR1 to SGHRS and CDR2 to YFSETQ. The CDR3 covers 12 residues, taking in both the cysteine and the phenylalanine. Of the read, only the CDR3 DNA is kept; its 36 bases are in frame from base 1. V and J lose 5 bases and 6 bases, and a span of 10 bases separates them. The V and J segments used are TRBV5-1 and TRBJ2-3, with the D gene too uncertain to name. The TCR sequence derives from an adult with an advanced solid tumor such as melanoma, head and neck, liver or kidney cancer. This specimen consisted of CD4+ or CD8+ T cells sorted from blood, obtained in a trial of the OX40 agonist ivuxolimab. CDR3 loop: CASSPGVDTQYF. The nucleotides are TGCGCCAGCAGTCCGGGTGTGGATACGCAGTATTTT.